This TCR beta chain came from a study of cytomegalovirus exposure and HLA in healthy donors. Study-wide results and caveats: There were a few CMV-associated chains whose specificity for CMV antigens was confirmed in vitro.

With regard to this clone: No antigen is known for it.

There are 12 residues in the CDR3. Trimming took 5 bases from V and 8 from J, leaving 10 bases between them. Looked up from germline, CDR1 is KGHSH and CDR2 is LQKENI. Assay used: immunoSEQ multiplex PCR; TCRdb lists only in-frame clones, some missing. This sample carries about 360,000 clones, 75% to 90% of them seen once, and the ten largest clones take 0.8% to 0.85%. This receptor was obtained from a woman aged 18-35 years in good health and CMV-seronegative. The genes are TRBV18 and TRBJ2-1; tentatively, D is TRBD1 (5 bases). What was sequenced was PBMCs. CDR3 bases: TGTGCCAGCTCAACGCAGGGCGATGAGCAGTTCTTC. It yields the protein CASSTQGDEQFF. Filled out from reference TRBV18 and TRBJ2-1, the complete variable domain reads NAGVMQNPRHLVRRRGQEARLRCSPMKGHSHVYWYRQLPEEGLKFMVYLQKENIIDESGMPKERFSAEFPKEGPSILRIQQVVRGDSAAYFCASSTQGDEQFFGPGTRLTVL.